The 18 T cell receptor beta chains listed next were all sequenced from one sample in a study of T-cell memory formation after mild COVID-19. In TCRdb, the 5' RACE reads were re-called with MiXCR into one record per CDR3 protein. Of about 320,000 distinct CDR3 sequences listed, over 11% were seen once; the top ten hold roughly a fifth. The sequenced sample consisted of PBMCs or a T cell subset sorted from them (not recorded which). These receptors were collected from a man between 18 and 35 years old who had mild COVID-19 (a few samples of this study predate the infection). Cell type and time point are not known.

In DNA, the CDR3 is TGTGCCAGCAGTTTTATTGAGGGTGCCCCCACAGATACGCAGTATTTT. This sequence encodes CASSFIEGAPTDTQYF. The rearrangement links TRBV28 to TRBJ2-3, with D possibly TRBD2 on 5 matching bases. The V end lost 3 bases, the J end lost 2 bases, and 15 bases lay between the germline ends. From germline, CDR1 is MDHEN and CDR2 SYDVKM. The CDR3 length is 16 residues. Full variable domain (remainder filled in from reference TRBV28 and TRBJ2-3): DVKVTQSSRYLVKRTGEKVFLECVQDMDHENMFWYRQDPGLGLRLIYFSYDVKMKEKGDIPEGYSVSREKKERFSLILESASTNQTSMYLCASSFIEGAPTDTQYFGPGTRLTVL.

This clonotype was counted a few times. The chain combines TRBV6-6 with TRBJ2-3; 10 nucleotides match TRBD1. This CDR3 comprises 13 residues. V lost 6 bases, J lost 7 bases, and 4 bases stayed unmatched. Germline V gives CDR1 MNHNY, CDR2 SVGAGI (reference sequence). The DNA for the CDR3 is TGTGCCAGCAGGACAGGGGGCGGGAATACGCAGTATTTT. This codes for CASRTGGGNTQYF.

In nucleotides, the CDR3 is TGTGCCAGCAGCGTAGGGGTAATTCAACCCTACGAGCAGTACTTC. It specifies CASSVGVIQPYEQYF. V usage is TRBV9 and J usage is TRBJ2-7; no firm D call. Trimming took off 0 bases at V and 2 bases at J, with 12 bases between the two ends. The germline gives CDR1 SGDLS, CDR2 YYNGEE. This CDR3 has 15 residues.

This clonotype was detected only a few times. The CDR3 DNA sequence: TGTGCCAGTAGTATGGCTAGCGGGGAAGAGACCCAGTACTTC. This encodes CASSMASGEETQYF. V gene TRBV19 combines with J gene TRBJ2-5; 9 nucleotides match TRBD2. After removal of 3 bases from V and 3 bases from J, the junction contained 2 bases not matched to a gene. This CDR3 comprises 14 residues. Germline V CDR1 and CDR2: LNHDA, SQIVND (reference sequence).

The rearrangement joins TRBV24-1 to TRBJ1-2, with a weak D call TRBD1 (5 bases). Trimming took 3 bases from V and 2 from J, leaving 9 bases between them. This CDR3 is built from 14 residues. CDR1 is KGHDR and CDR2 is SFDVKD in the germline V gene. CDR3 DNA sequence: TGTGCCACCAGTGATCACAGGCTAAACTATGGCTACACCTTC. Translated, it gives CATSDHRLNYGYTF.

This clonotype turned up a few times. The chain combines TRBV15 with TRBJ1-2; no firm D call. CDR1 is LNHNV and CDR2 is YYDKDF in the germline V gene (reference sequence). Trimming shortened V by 2 bases and J by 7 bases, and 20 bases separated the two germline ends. This CDR3 spans 16 amino acids. The CDR3 DNA is TGTGCCACCAGCAGAATGGGGATCCCACTGCCCCCTGGCTACACCTTC. Encoded protein: CATSRMGIPLPPGYTF. Complete variable domain (other parts from reference TRBV15 and TRBJ1-2): DAMVIQNPRYQVTQFGKPVTLSCSQTLNHNVMYWYQQKSSQAPKLLFHYYDKDFNNEADTPDNFQSRRPNTSFCFLDIRSPGLGDTAMYLCATSRMGIPLPPGYTFGSGTRLTVV.

The CDR3: CASSLGFRDSFF. The CDR3 coding sequence is TGTGCCAGCAGCCTGGGGTTCAGGGATTCTTTCTTT. This chain joins TRBV6-2 or TRBV6-3 and TRBJ1-1; weak D call: TRBD1 (5 bases). From germline, CDR1 is MNHEY and CDR2 SVGEGT. The CDR3 runs to 12 residues. V dropped 6 bases and J dropped 12 bases, with 17 bases sitting between them.

A few counts support this clonotype. The V call is TRBV30, the J call TRBJ2-5; 12 positions match TRBD2. The CDR3 spans 15 residues. The germline V gene encodes CDR1 GTSNPN and CDR2 SVGIG (reference sequence). Unmatched junction bases numbered 5, after V lost 5 bases and J lost 1 base. This CDR3 reads CAWSTSGGLQETQYF. DNA of the CDR3: TGTGCCTGGTCGACTAGCGGGGGCCTCCAAGAGACCCAGTACTTC.

J is TRBJ2-3 and V is TRBV7-2, with D hard to call. Deletions cut 1 base from V and 4 bases from J, with 6 bases between. This CDR3 has 13 residues. In germline, CDR1 is SGHTA, CDR2 FQGNSA. CDR3 sequence: CASSLEFPDTQYF. CDR3 in DNA: TGTGCCAGCAGCTTAGAATTTCCAGATACGCAGTATTTT.

The sample holds a few counts of this clonotype. The V and J genes are TRBV6-5 and TRBJ1-1; D is possibly TRBD1 (5 bases). V was clipped by 5 bases and J by 7 bases, with 14 bases between them. The CDR3 contains 13 residues. Looked up from germline, CDR1 is MNHEY and CDR2 is SVGAGI. The CDR3: CASSTPGRGEAFF. The DNA for the CDR3 is TGTGCCAGCAGTACCCCAGGGAGGGGTGAAGCTTTCTTT.

This clonotype was counted a few times. The chain uses TRBV5-1 and TRBJ1-2; D gene unclear. The CDR3 extends over 15 amino acids. V was cut by 4 bases and J by 0 bases, with 13 bases left in between. CDR1 is SGHRS, CDR2 YFSETQ, per germline. The CDR3 sequence is CASSAGGSSNYGYTF. For the CDR3, the DNA is TGCGCCAGCAGCGCGGGTGGCAGCTCTAACTATGGCTACACCTTC.

CDR3 sequence: CASSTNRAGNIQYF. As DNA, the CDR3 is TGTGCCAGCAGTACTAACAGGGCCGGGAACATTCAGTACTTC. This sequence joins TRBV6-6 and TRBJ2-4, with a possible D match to TRBD1 (6 bases). The CDR3 is 14 residues long. The V and J ends lost 5 bases and 7 bases respectively, with 15 bases between them. Germline CDR1 and CDR2: MNHNY and SVGAGI (reference sequence).

This clonotype was detected a few times. The chain couples TRBV4-3 to TRBJ1-2, with TRBD1 identical over 9 bases. Germline CDR1 reads LGHNA; CDR2 reads YSLEER. CDR3 size: 15 residues. The V gene end was trimmed by 0 bases and the J gene end by 8 bases; junction bases not matched to a gene: 7. The CDR3 region is CASSQEDRGYRGYTF. CDR3 DNA: TGCGCCAGCAGCCAAGAGGACAGGGGATATAGGGGCTACACCTTC.

The rearrangement links TRBV6-5 to TRBJ2-7, with TRBD2 identical over 7 bases. The length of the CDR3 is 13 residues. The junction had 3 bases not matched to a gene; V was cut back by 5 bases and J by 2 bases. The V gene's germline CDR1 is MNHEY and CDR2 SVGAGI. The CDR3 reads CASSSGDAYEQYF. The DNA for the CDR3 is TGTGCCAGCAGTAGCGGGGACGCCTACGAGCAGTACTTC.

This clonotype was seen a few times. The chain is built from TRBV20-1 and TRBJ2-3; D is possibly TRBD2 (5 bases). This CDR3 has 13 amino acids. The germline V gene has CDR1 DFQATT and CDR2 SNEGSKA (reference sequence). The germline V and J ends were trimmed by 3 bases and 1 base, with 8 bases remaining between them. In DNA, the CDR3 is TGCAGTGCTAGTACCGGGGGCACAGATACGCAGTATTTT. Amino acid sequence: CSASTGGTDTQYF.

This clonotype showed up just a few times. The chain joins TRBV3-1 to TRBJ1-2, with 12 bases that match TRBD1. This CDR3 is 15 amino acids long. Trimming took 3 bases from V and 4 from J; bases not matched to a gene: 3. Germline V lookup: CDR1 LGHDT, CDR2 YNNKEL (reference sequence). The CDR3 DNA sequence: TGTGCCAGCAGCCAGTCGGGACAGGGGGCCTATGGCTACACCTTC. Its translation is CASSQSGQGAYGYTF.

The V gene is TRBV29-1, the J gene TRBJ2-7, with D perhaps TRBD2 (6 bases). The CDR3 totals 12 residues. In germline, CDR1 is SQVTM, CDR2 ANQGSEA. The V end lost 5 bases, the J end lost 4 bases, and 12 bases lay between the germline ends. CDR3 amino acids: CSVYGGPYEQYF. Written as DNA, the CDR3 is TGCAGCGTTTACGGAGGGCCTTACGAGCAGTACTTC.

This clonotype came up many times. The rearrangement uses TRBV20-1 and TRBJ1-4, with no clear D. Trimming took off 0 bases at V and 7 bases at J, with 12 bases between the two ends. This CDR3 has 14 residues. Germline V gives CDR1 DFQATT, CDR2 SNEGSKA (reference sequence). CDR3 amino acids: CSARDVVGGEKLFF. In nucleotides, the CDR3 is TGCAGTGCTAGAGATGTGGTGGGTGGTGAAAAACTGTTTTTT.